The T cell receptor beta chain under discussion was sequenced for a study of metastatic and nonmetastatic thyroid tumors. The wider study: From malignant and benign thyroid patients, repertoires in blood and in tumor or nodule tissue were compared.

In the authors' methods: A papillary thyroid cancer distant-metastasis classifier was built from CDR3 differences across clinicopathological groups. With MiXCR, TCRdb reprocessed the PCR reads. The V and J calls were determined by TCRdb, not by the authors. This table has tens of thousands of clones, less than 30% appearing once. This clone appeared a few times. The V gene lost 2 bases and the J gene lost 8 bases, with 15 bases spanning the gap. CDR3 length: 14 amino acids. Germline V gene data show CDR1 as SGHTA and CDR2 as FQGNSA. Nobody among the patients had been given any treatment before thyroid surgery.

The specimen was blood. The V and J genes are TRBV7-2 and TRBJ1-2, with D perhaps TRBD1 (6 bases). The source is a female donor with papillary thyroid cancer or a benign thyroid nodule (not recorded which). Some clones in this sample may be carry-over from other donors' samples. CDR3 sequence: CASSLPGGAGGYTF. The DNA for the CDR3 is TGTGCCAGCAGCTTACCTGGGGGGGCGGGAGGCTACACCTTC.